This is a list of T cell receptor beta chains from one sample in a study of blood T cell repertoires in COVID-19. Profiled with immunoSEQ multiplex PCR; TCRdb holds only in-frame clones, not every one. The table lists roughly 410,000 clones, 80% to 90% of them singletons, with approximately 2.4% in the top ten. The sample comprised peripheral blood. These receptors all stem from a woman aged 55-70 years with COVID-19, enrolled during active disease. Both conserved end residues are part of each CDR3. D genes are given only for firm matches. Not all rows give a size; the values are once, few, many and, for expanded clones, a class.

j_call v_call clone_size d_call cdr3_aa cdr3_nt
TRBJ2-5 TRBV6-6 . . CASRPGSQETQYF TGTGCCAGCAGACCCGGGAGTCAAGAGACCCAGTACTTC
TRBJ1-2 TRBV27 once TRBD1 CASRPGTGPGDYGYTF TGTGCCAGCAGACCCGGGACAGGGCCGGGGGACTATGGCTACACCTTC
TRBJ1-4 TRBV7-2 . . CASSLAGGGGEKLFF TGTGCCAGCAGCTTAGCAGGGGGGGGAGGTGAAAAACTGTTTTTT
TRBJ2-2 TRBV6-5 . TRBD2 CASSLAGGPNTGELFF TGTGCCAGCAGTTTAGCGGGGGGCCCGAACACCGGGGAGCTGTTTTTT
TRBJ2-2 TRBV9 once . CASTLDPATGELFF TGTGCCAGCACCCTAGATCCTGCAACCGGGGAGCTGTTTTTT
TRBJ1-1 TRBV19 once TRBD1 CASSRGTGLMNTEAFF TGTGCCAGTAGTCGCGGGACAGGGCTCATGAACACTGAAGCTTTCTTT
TRBJ1-4 TRBV4-1 once . CASSQASGNTNEKLFF TGCGCCAGCAGCCAAGCTTCCGGGAACACTAATGAAAAACTGTTTTTT
TRBJ1-1 TRBV6-5 . . CASNPLGGQSTEAFF TGTGCCAGCAATCCACTGGGGGGGCAATCCACTGAAGCTTTCTTT
TRBJ2-5 TRBV10-3 . . CAISDAEAGGGETQYF TGTGCCATCAGTGACGCCGAGGCAGGGGGAGGAGAGACCCAGTACTTC
TRBJ1-4 TRBV9 . TRBD1 CASSGQGSEKLFF TGTGCCAGCAGCGGACAGGGCAGTGAAAAACTGTTTTTT
TRBJ2-1 TRBV3-1/TRBV3-2 . . CASSQAAGEQFF TGTGCCAGCAGCCAAGCCGCGGGTGAGCAGTTCTTC
TRBJ1-2 TRBV5-4 . . CASSQDSYGYTF TGTGCCAGCAGCCAAGACAGCTATGGCTACACCTTC
TRBJ1-1 TRBV5-1 . . CASSSVQGADTEAFF TGCGCCAGCAGCTCGGTACAGGGCGCCGACACTGAAGCTTTCTTT
TRBJ1-1 TRBV5-8 . . CASSLRLSMNTEAFF TGTGCCAGCAGCTTGCGACTTTCCATGAACACTGAAGCTTTCTTT
TRBJ1-6 TRBV5-1 . TRBD1 CASSTRTGDLHSPLHF TGCGCCAGCAGCACCCGGACAGGAGACTTGCATTCACCCCTCCACTTT
TRBJ2-3 TRBV12-5 . TRBD1 CASGLGQGSTDTQYF TGTGCTAGTGGGCTAGGACAGGGTAGCACAGATACGCAGTATTTT
TRBJ1-1 TRBV11-2 few . CASSPEQGDATEAFF TGTGCCAGCAGCCCTGAACAGGGAGACGCCACTGAAGCTTTCTTT
TRBJ2-1 TRBV3-1/TRBV3-2 . TRBD2 CASSQEGGRVGGNEQFF TGTGCCAGCAGCCAAGAAGGCGGGAGGGTAGGGGGCAATGAGCAGTTCTTC
TRBJ2-7 TRBV28 . TRBD2 CASSPTSGGALGEQYF TGTGCCAGCAGTCCCACTAGCGGGGGGGCTTTAGGCGAGCAGTACTTC
TRBJ1-4 TRBV19 . . CASSLVNEKLFF TGTGCCAGTAGCCTTGTTAATGAAAAACTGTTTTTT
TRBJ1-1 TRBV5-6 few . CASSLNLKRTEAFF TGTGCCAGCAGCTTGAATCTTAAGAGGACTGAAGCTTTCTTT
TRBJ2-3 TRBV10-3 . . CAISESGASSSTDTQYF TGTGCCATCAGTGAGTCAGGGGCCTCCTCCAGCACAGATACGCAGTATTTT
TRBJ1-2 TRBV27 . . CASSSPSGANYGYTF TGTGCCAGCAGTTCTCCCAGTGGAGCTAACTATGGCTACACCTTC
TRBJ1-3 TRBV30 . TRBD1 CAWRLTQGGLSGNTIYF TGTGCCTGGAGATTGACACAGGGGGGTCTATCTGGAAACACCATATATTTT
TRBJ1-2 TRBV4-2 few . CASSQATGSNYGYTF TGTGCCAGCAGCCAAGCCACCGGGAGCAACTATGGCTACACCTTC
TRBJ1-3 TRBV10-3 . . CAISGSGNTIYF TGTGCCATCAGCGGCTCTGGAAACACCATATATTTT
TRBJ2-3 TRBV3-1/TRBV3-2 . TRBD2 CASSQDRGLAGHSTDTQYF TGTGCCAGCAGCCAAGATAGGGGACTAGCGGGTCATAGCACAGATACGCAGTATTTT
TRBJ1-5 TRBV19 . TRBD1 CASSIEGDRAGYSNQPQHF TGTGCCAGTAGTATAGAGGGGGACAGGGCGGGGTATAGCAATCAGCCCCAGCATTTT
TRBJ1-5 TRBV7-9 . . CASSLGQPNQPQHF TGTGCCAGCAGCCTCGGACAGCCTAATCAGCCCCAGCATTTT
TRBJ1-4 TRBV5-1 . TRBD1 CASSPYRGRDEKLFF TGCGCCAGCAGCCCCTACAGGGGGCGAGATGAAAAACTGTTTTTT
TRBJ2-6 TRBV6-5 . . CASRPPGLGANVLTF TGTGCCAGCAGGCCTCCGGGACTGGGGGCCAACGTCCTGACTTTC
TRBJ2-1 TRBV10-1 . TRBD1 CASSEDRGSYNEQFF TGCGCCAGCAGTGAGGACAGGGGTTCCTACAATGAGCAGTTCTTC
TRBJ2-5 TRBV11-1 . TRBD1 CASSSDRVRKTQYF TGTGCCAGCAGCTCGGACAGGGTTCGAAAGACCCAGTACTTC
TRBJ2-7 TRBV28 . . CASSSHGSYEQYF TGTGCCAGCAGTTCGCACGGGTCCTACGAGCAGTACTTC
TRBJ1-6 TRBV6-5 . TRBD1 CASSRTGDSPSPLHF TGTGCCAGCAGCCGGACAGGGGACAGCCCTTCACCCCTCCACTTT
TRBJ2-7 TRBV6-5 . TRBD1 CASIRQGATYEQYF TGTGCCAGCATTCGACAGGGGGCGACCTACGAGCAGTACTTC
TRBJ2-1 TRBV5-1 . TRBD2 CASSSRNLAGGRLSEQFF TGCGCCAGCAGCTCCCGAAATTTAGCGGGGGGCAGATTAAGTGAGCAGTTCTTC
TRBJ1-6 TRBV15 once . CATSRGDSNSPLHF TGTGCCACCAGCAGAGGTGACAGTAATTCACCCCTCCACTTT
TRBJ2-7 TRBV29-1 once TRBD2 CSVVLAGRQTGEQYF TGCAGCGTTGTTCTAGCGGGGAGACAAACCGGCGAGCAGTACTTC
TRBJ1-1 TRBV28 . . CASSYGGVNTEAFF TGTGCCAGCAGTTATGGGGGGGTGAACACTGAAGCTTTCTTT